This section outlines one TCR beta chain sequence together with its context. The target antigen is unknown. This record belongs to a study of blood T cells in healthy people across ages. General study results and limits: Conclusively comparing naive with antigen-experienced cells was impossible with unsorted PBMCs. Both higher diversity and more naive CD4+ cells marked long-lived donors when set against aged donors.

The people who gave samples were healthy Caucasians from Russia, aged about 6 to 95. With a J-beta primer mix and a sample-barcoded 5' primer, a second PCR ran about 6 to 11 cycles. TCRdb re-called the 5' RACE reads with MiXCR, one entry per CDR3 protein. Among about a million distinct CDR3 sequences listed, roughly 51% were seen once. This CDR3 has 17 amino acids. V trimming: 2 bases; J trimming: 3 bases; junction bases outside the gene matches: 7. Germline lookup yields CDR1 SGHRS and CDR2 YFSETQ. This chain connects TRBV5-1 to TRBJ2-1, with TRBD2 identical over 11 bases. The source of this sequence is an older woman in good health. The sequencing sample was made of blood. CDR3 sequence: CASSFSGSGGVYNEQFF. In DNA, the CDR3 is TGCGCCAGCAGCTTTAGTGGTAGCGGGGGGGTCTACAATGAGCAGTTCTTC.